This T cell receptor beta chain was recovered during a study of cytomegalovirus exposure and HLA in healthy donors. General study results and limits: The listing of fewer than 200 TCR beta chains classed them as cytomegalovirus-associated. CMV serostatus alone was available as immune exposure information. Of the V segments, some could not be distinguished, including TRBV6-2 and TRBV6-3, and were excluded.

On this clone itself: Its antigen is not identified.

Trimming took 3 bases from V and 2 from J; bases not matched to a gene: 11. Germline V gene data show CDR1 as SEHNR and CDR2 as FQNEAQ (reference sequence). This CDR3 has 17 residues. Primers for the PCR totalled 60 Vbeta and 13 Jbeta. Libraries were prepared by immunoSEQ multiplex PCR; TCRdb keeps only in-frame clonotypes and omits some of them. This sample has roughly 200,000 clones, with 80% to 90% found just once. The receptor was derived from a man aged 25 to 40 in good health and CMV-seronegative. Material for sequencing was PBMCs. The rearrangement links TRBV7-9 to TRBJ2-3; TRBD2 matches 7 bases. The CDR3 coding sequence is TGTGCCAGCAGCTTCCTCACCTTAGCGGGCCCCACAGATACGCAGTATTTT. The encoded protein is CASSFLTLAGPTDTQYF.